What follows are 29 T cell receptor beta chains derived from one specimen sequenced in a study of persistence of HIV-infected CD4 T cells. Overlapping HIV-1 Gag 15-mer peptides at approximately 0.96 ug per peptide per mL were used. Sorting selected CD4+ T cells upregulating both CD40 ligand and CD69. Sequencing used immunoSEQ version 4 in survey mode. Assay used: immunoSEQ multiplex PCR; TCRdb lists only in-frame clones, some missing. The sample has under 40,000 clones; 70% are singletons. The antigens of these receptors remain unknown. The sample consisted of CD4+ T cells sorted from PBMCs after roughly 18-hour stimulation, taken from a patient who received antiretroviral therapy. Source of these receptors: an adult man with HIV who was CMV-seropositive.

The chain employs TRBV19 and TRBJ2-3; D assignment may be TRBD1 or TRBD2 (6 bases each). V lost 9 bases and J lost 1, with 11 bases in between. The CDR3 extends over 13 amino acids. From germline, CDR1 is LNHDA and CDR2 SQIVND (reference sequence). The CDR3 DNA reads TGTGCCAGCCAGAGGGGGGGCACAGATACGCAGTATTTT. Translation gives CASQRGGTDTQYF.

The sample holds a few counts of this clone. The chain employs TRBV18 and TRBJ2-2; D not resolved. The ends were cut back, 4 bases at V and 0 bases at J, with 9 bases in the middle. The germline CDR1 and CDR2 sequences are KGHSH and LQKENI. This CDR3 is 15 amino acids long. CDR3 sequence (DNA): TGTGCCAGCTCACTTCTCGCCGCGAACACCGGGGAGCTGTTTTTT. Amino acid sequence: CASSLLAANTGELFF.

This sequence joins TRBV6-5 and TRBJ2-7, with D possibly TRBD2 on 6 matching bases. The CDR3 is 15 residues long. The ends were cut back, 6 bases at V and 3 bases at J, with 18 bases in the middle. CDR1 MNHEY and CDR2 SVGAGI come from the germline V gene. CDR3 DNA sequence: TGTGCCAGCAGGGGTGCTGGAGGGGTTCACTACGAGCAGTACTTC. Translation: CASRGAGGVHYEQYF.

V is TRBV19 and J is TRBJ2-3; TRBD1 matches at 8 bases. The CDR3 runs 14 residues. V lost 4 bases and J lost 2; bases outside the gene matches: 2. Germline V gives CDR1 LNHDA, CDR2 SQIVND (reference sequence). The CDR3 nucleotides read TGTGCCAGTAGTACGGACAGGGACACAGATACGCAGTATTTT. It translates to CASSTDRDTDTQYF.

V is TRBV7-2 and J is TRBJ2-5, with 7 bases lining up with TRBD1. The CDR3 runs 16 residues. Germline lookup yields CDR1 SGHTA and CDR2 FQGNSA. V was clipped by 5 bases and J by 7 bases; unmatched bases: 16. The CDR3 sequence: CASSARQGAARVTQYF. CDR3 DNA: TGTGCCAGCAGCGCCCGACAGGGTGCAGCTAGGGTGACCCAGTACTTC.

This clone was found a few times. V gene TRBV15 combines with J gene TRBJ2-7; possible D gene TRBD2, 5 bases. Trimming left V 0 bases short and J 5 bases short, with 20 bases between. From germline, CDR1 is LNHNV and CDR2 YYDKDF (reference sequence). The CDR3 length is 17 residues. This CDR3 reads CATSRDSKTGAEDEQYF. The CDR3 DNA sequence: TGTGCCACCAGCAGAGATAGTAAAACGGGCGCGGAGGACGAGCAGTACTTC.

Relative to its sample, this clone is medium-sized. Compared with germline, one end of the junction differs, possibly owing to a read error. The chain joins TRBV18 to TRBJ1-2; D possibly corresponds to TRBD1 (6 bases). This CDR3 comprises 12 residues. CDR1 is KGHSH, CDR2 LQKENI, per germline. CDR3 DNA sequence: TGTGCCAGCTCGCCACAGGGAACTGGCTACACCTTC. Encoded protein: CASSPQGTGYTF.

This clone has only a few counts. Other nucleotide sequences in the sample specify the same CDR3. This sequence joins TRBV28 and TRBJ1-2; D gene ambiguous. The ends were cut back, 6 bases at V and 4 bases at J, with 9 bases in the middle. The length of the CDR3 is 12 residues. CDR1 and CDR2 (germline): MDHEN, SYDVKM. The CDR3 is CASRRTGYGYTF. CDR3 in DNA: TGTGCCAGCAGACGGACGGGCTATGGCTACACCTTC.

The chain links TRBV24-1 to TRBJ2-7; D unresolved. V was clipped by 6 bases and J by 7 bases, with 15 bases between them. CDR3 length: 13 amino acids. Germline lookup yields CDR1 KGHDR and CDR2 SFDVKD. CDR3 nucleotides: TGTGCCACCAGTCTGGGCGCGAGATCTGAGCAGTACTTC. This encodes CATSLGARSEQYF.

The table lists this clone with a few counts. This sequence joins TRBV7-2 and TRBJ1-1; D might be TRBD1 (5 bases). Germline V gene sequence: CDR1 SGHTA, CDR2 FQGNSA. The CDR3 covers 13 residues. The V end was cut by 8 bases, the J end by 1 base, with 11 bases between. The CDR3 region is CASQQDQNTEAFF. The CDR3 DNA reads TGTGCCAGCCAACAGGACCAGAACACTGAAGCTTTCTTT.

The genes are TRBV5-5 and TRBJ2-4; D tentatively fits TRBD1 or TRBD2 (5 bases each). The length of the CDR3 is 13 residues. Germline V gives CDR1 SGHKS, CDR2 YYEKEE (reference sequence). The V end lost 7 bases, the J end lost 4 bases, and 12 bases lay between the germline ends. The CDR3 loop is CASGSGPKNIQYF. DNA for the CDR3: TGTGCCAGCGGCTCGGGACCAAAAAACATTCAGTACTTC.

J is TRBJ2-5 and V is TRBV7-8, with 10 bases lining up with TRBD1. Germline assignment: CDR1 SGHVS and CDR2 FQNEAQ. Germline trimming cut 0 bases from V and 1 base from J; bases unmatched to any gene: 2. This CDR3 spans 16 amino acids. This CDR3 reads CASSLAGTGVQETQYF. CDR3 bases: TGTGCCAGCAGCTTAGCCGGGACAGGGGTCCAAGAGACCCAGTACTTC.

The chain employs TRBV9 and TRBJ2-7; 8 positions match TRBD1. The CDR3 loop spans 16 amino acids. Unmatched junction bases numbered 10, after V lost 0 bases and J lost 5 bases. Germline CDR1 and CDR2: SGDLS and YYNGEE. The CDR3 DNA sequence: TGTGCCAGCAGCGTAGCCTCAGGACAGGGACTGGACGAGCAGTACTTC. Translation gives CASSVASGQGLDEQYF.

The chain carries TRBV5-1 and TRBJ1-2, with D tentatively TRBD1 (6 bases). CDR3 length: 15 amino acids. V was clipped by 4 bases and J by 4 bases, with 17 bases between them. CDR1 and CDR2 (germline): SGHRS, YFSETQ. The CDR3 is CASSRGLGVSYGYTF. The CDR3 nucleotides read TGCGCCAGCAGCCGGGGGCTGGGAGTCAGCTATGGCTACACCTTC.

The chain employs TRBV7-2 and TRBJ2-1; no clear D gene. The CDR3 has 14 amino acids. The V gene lost 0 bases and the J gene lost 8 bases, with 11 bases spanning the gap. The germline gives CDR1 SGHTA, CDR2 FQGNSA. CDR3 nucleotide sequence: TGTGCCAGCAGCTTAGCGCGGCCCCCCCATGAGCAGTTCTTC. It translates to CASSLARPPHEQFF.

The gene calls are TRBV6-4 and TRBJ2-2; 10 positions match TRBD1. Germline-derived CDR1 and CDR2 are MRHNA and SNTAGT. The CDR3 has 15 amino acids. After removal of 2 bases from V and 7 bases from J, the junction contained 4 bases not matched to a gene. CDR3 DNA: TGTGCCAGCAGTGACCAGACAGGGGGCCGCGGGGAGCTGTTTTTT. It specifies CASSDQTGGRGELFF.

The rearrangement links TRBV11-2 to TRBJ2-1; D might be TRBD1 or TRBD2, each matching 5 bases. CDR3 length: 16 residues. Germline CDR1 is SGHAT and CDR2 is FQNNGV. Trimming pared 6 bases from V and 5 bases from J, leaving 20 bases between. In DNA, the CDR3 is TGTGCCAGCAGTATTCATCCGGGACGGAAAAACAATGAGCAGTTCTTC. Translation gives CASSIHPGRKNNEQFF. The full variable domain, in which reference TRBV11-2 and TRBJ2-1 provide the parts outside the CDR3, is EAGVAQSPRYKIIEKRQSVAFWCNPISGHATLYWYQQILGQGPKLLIQFQNNGVVDDSQLPKDRFSAERLKGVDSTLKIQPAKLEDSAVYLCASSIHPGRKNNEQFFGPGTRLTVL.

The chain carries TRBV6-1 and TRBJ2-7; D might be TRBD2 (6 bases). CDR3 length: 17 amino acids. V shed 4 bases and J shed 0 bases, with 19 bases lying between them. Germline CDR1 MNHNS, CDR2 SASEGT. CDR3 amino acids: CASSGDFGRSSSYEQYF. The CDR3 nucleotides read TGTGCCAGCAGTGGGGACTTTGGTCGTTCGAGCTCCTACGAGCAGTACTTC.

The sample holds a few counts of this clone. The chain employs TRBV18 and TRBJ1-1; D is possibly TRBD1 (5 bases). The CDR3 runs to 14 residues. Trimming left V 2 bases short and J 5 bases short, with 12 bases between. Germline CDR1 is KGHSH and CDR2 is LQKENI. The CDR3: CASSPGGEKTEAFF. The DNA for the CDR3 is TGTGCCAGCTCACCAGGAGGGGAGAAGACTGAAGCTTTCTTT.

V and J are TRBV19 and TRBJ1-5; D gene unclear. Germline values: CDR1 LNHDA, CDR2 SQIVND (reference sequence). The CDR3 extends over 14 amino acids. V dropped 1 base and J dropped 7 bases, with 11 bases sitting between them. DNA for the CDR3: TGTGCCAGTAGTATAGTTGAGGTTCGGCAGCCCCAGCATTTT. Protein product: CASSIVEVRQPQHF. The full variable domain, completed using reference TRBV19 and TRBJ1-5, is DGGITQSPKYLFRKEGQNVTLSCEQNLNHDAMYWYRQDPGQGLRLIYYSQIVNDFQKGDIAEGYSVSREKKESFPLTVTSAQKNPTAFYLCASSIVEVRQPQHFGDGTRLSIL.

The genes are TRBV7-9 and TRBJ1-2, with D hard to call. The CDR3 sequence is 14 residues long. Trimming removed 5 bases from V and 5 bases from J, with 15 bases in between. CDR1 SEHNR and CDR2 FQNEAQ come from the germline V gene (reference sequence). The CDR3 DNA follows: TGTGCCAGCAGCCTCCCTTTTGTTCGGTATGGCTACACCTTC. It yields the protein CASSLPFVRYGYTF.

The chain joins TRBV27 to TRBJ2-4; a possible D gene is TRBD2 (6 bases). V lost 1 base, J lost 5 bases, and 12 bases lay in between. The germline V gene encodes CDR1 MNHEY and CDR2 SMNVEV (reference sequence). The CDR3 runs to 15 residues. The CDR3 bases are TGTGCCAGCAGTTTATACGGGGGATATGAAAACATTCAGTACTTC. Protein: CASSLYGGYENIQYF.

The V call is TRBV24-1, the J call TRBJ2-1, with D maybe TRBD1 (5 bases). V was clipped by 3 bases and J by 8 bases, with 13 bases between them. The germline V gene encodes CDR1 KGHDR and CDR2 SFDVKD. This CDR3 is 14 amino acids long. The CDR3 region has the DNA TGTGCCACCAGTGATCCCAGGGCCGCAGATGAGCAGTTCTTC. Its translation is CATSDPRAADEQFF.

This chain joins TRBV18 and TRBJ2-3; D remains unclear. Trimming took off 3 bases at V and 1 base at J, with 8 bases between the two ends. Germline V gene data show CDR1 as KGHSH and CDR2 as LQKENI. The CDR3 has 14 amino acids. CDR3 sequence reads: CASSPTRGTDTQYF. The CDR3 nucleotides read TGTGCCAGCTCACCCACCCGGGGCACAGATACGCAGTATTTT. Complete variable domain (other parts from reference TRBV18 and TRBJ2-3): NAGVMQNPRHLVRRRGQEARLRCSPMKGHSHVYWYRQLPEEGLKFMVYLQKENIIDESGMPKERFSAEFPKEGPSILRIQQVVRGDSAAYFCASSPTRGTDTQYFGPGTRLTVL.

Concerning this clone itself: Other DNA sequences within the sample encode an identical CDR3. The chain couples TRBV28 to TRBJ1-2; 7 nucleotides line up with TRBD1. The CDR3 runs to 12 residues. With V trimmed by 6 bases and J by 4 bases, 2 bases remained unmatched. Germline V gene lookup returns CDR1 MDHEN and CDR2 SYDVKM. CDR3 in amino acids: CASRRTGYGYTF. The CDR3 DNA follows: TGTGCCAGCAGGCGGACAGGCTATGGCTACACCTTC.

The rearrangement links TRBV28 to TRBJ2-2; TRBD1 might be the D (6 bases). V lost 3 bases and J lost 4, with 12 bases in between. This CDR3 has 15 residues. Germline loops: CDR1 MDHEN, CDR2 SYDVKM. The CDR3 protein is CASSFLSRGTGELFF. Here the CDR3 DNA reads TGTGCCAGCAGTTTCTTGAGCAGGGGCACCGGGGAGCTGTTTTTT.

This chain links TRBV7-9 with TRBJ1-1, with 10 bases lining up with TRBD1. The CDR3 contains 14 residues. CDR1 is SEHNR, CDR2 FQNEAQ, per germline (reference sequence). Unmatched junction bases numbered 5, after V lost 5 bases and J lost 5 bases. The CDR3 DNA sequence: TGTGCCAGCAGCCACGGACAGGGGGAGACTGAAGCTTTCTTT. Its protein product is CASSHGQGETEAFF.

This clone was found a few times. The chain uses TRBV6-5 and TRBJ2-2; D remains ambiguous. This CDR3 has 12 residues. Trimming shortened V by 7 bases and J by 1 base, and 4 bases separated the two germline ends. Germline CDR1 is MNHEY and CDR2 is SVGAGI. The CDR3 coding sequence is TGTGCCAGCAAGGGGAACACCGGGGAGCTGTTTTTT. Encoded protein: CASKGNTGELFF.

By share of the sample, this clone is medium-sized (0.01 to 0.1%). The V call is TRBV18, the J call TRBJ2-7; 9 nucleotides agree with TRBD1. V gave up 2 bases and J gave up 6 bases; unmatched junction bases: 8. CDR1 KGHSH and CDR2 LQKENI come from the germline V gene. The CDR3 sequence is 15 residues long. CDR3 sequence (DNA): TGTGCCAGCTCACCAAACGCGGGACAGGGCTCCGAGCAGTACTTC. Translating it yields CASSPNAGQGSEQYF. Supplemented by reference TRBV18 and TRBJ2-7, the full variable domain reads NAGVMQNPRHLVRRRGQEARLRCSPMKGHSHVYWYRQLPEEGLKFMVYLQKENIIDESGMPKERFSAEFPKEGPSILRIQQVVRGDSAAYFCASSPNAGQGSEQYFGPGTRLTVT.